The TCR beta chain under discussion was sequenced for a study of early T cells in non-severe SARS-CoV-2 infection. Study summary: Bulk RNA isolated from unsorted whole blood underwent sequencing; chains were not paired. Overall study findings and caveats: CD4 and private specificities were missed by VDJdb matching, which favored anti-spike CD8 responses.

CDR3 length: 15 amino acids. Germline loops: CDR1 SNHLY, CDR2 FYNNEI. With 1 base removed from V and 0 bases from J, the gap between germline ends came to 6 bases. This clonotype turned up a few times. Its cognate antigen is unknown. The TCR library protocol attached unique molecular identifiers to the individual cDNA molecules. TCRdb re-derived calls from the 5' RACE reads in MiXCR, one entry per CDR3 protein. The data show around 64,000 distinct CDR3 sequences, 10% to 15% seen once. This sequence originates from an adult who was a healthcare worker with PCR-confirmed SARS-CoV-2 infection or an uninfected control (not recorded which). The source material was whole blood, sampled at baseline. The rearrangement uses TRBV2 and TRBJ1-4; D not certain. The CDR3 is CASSEDTSTNEKLFF. The DNA for the CDR3 is TGTGCCAGCAGTGAAGACACATCAACTAATGAAAAACTGTTTTTT.